This entry lists 25 T cell receptor beta chains sequenced from one sample in a study of cytomegalovirus exposure and HLA in healthy donors. The PCR contained 60 Vbeta and 13 Jbeta primers. TCRdb's table, derived via immunoSEQ multiplex PCR, lists solely in-frame clones and lacks some. The sample records some 190,000 clones, around 80% being singletons. The sequencing input was PBMCs. These receptor sequences come from a man between 18 and 35 years old in good health and CMV-seronegative.

V usage is TRBV23-1 and J usage is TRBJ1-2, with 9 positions matching TRBD1. TRBV23-1 is recorded as an ORF, its role being uncertain. This CDR3 is 15 amino acids long. After removal of 4 bases from V and 4 bases from J, the junction contained 7 bases not matched to a gene. The CDR3 coding sequence is TGCGCCAGCAGTCCCCTGGGACAGGGAATCTATGGCTACACCTTC. Translating it yields CASSPLGQGIYGYTF.

The chain links TRBV4-3 to TRBJ2-1; 8 bases are shared with TRBD2. Germline trimming cut 2 bases from V and 8 bases from J; bases unmatched to any gene: 14. This CDR3 comprises 17 residues. CDR1 LGHNA and CDR2 YSLEER come from the germline V gene. The CDR3 reads CASSQRLDGGGVYEQFF. The CDR3 DNA sequence: TGCGCCAGCAGCCAAAGATTGGACGGGGGGGGCGTCTATGAGCAGTTCTTC.

V and J are TRBV6-5 and TRBJ1-5; TRBD1 agrees at 7 bases. Germline V gene lookup returns CDR1 MNHEY and CDR2 SVGAGI. J lost 5 bases, V lost 5 bases, and 9 bases had no gene match. The CDR3 is 15 residues long. The CDR3 spells CASSQTTGVDQPQHF. In DNA form, the CDR3 reads TGTGCCAGCAGTCAAACTACAGGGGTCGATCAGCCCCAGCATTTT.

V gene TRBV29-1 combines with J gene TRBJ2-5; 8 bases are shared with TRBD2. Gene TRBJ2-7 matches the end of the DNA better, so the J call may be wrong. Germline V lookup: CDR1 SQVTM, CDR2 ANQGSEA. This CDR3 is built from 13 residues. CDR3 sequence reads: CSGGGTSSYEQYF. CDR3 in DNA: TGCAGCGGCGGGGGGACATCATCCTACGAGCAGTACTTC.

This chain connects TRBV2 to TRBJ1-1; TRBD1 matches 8 bases. After removal of 8 bases from V and 1 base from J, the junction contained 9 bases not matched to a gene. Per the germline V gene, CDR1 is SNHLY and CDR2 is FYNNEI. The CDR3 runs to 15 residues. CDR3 DNA sequence: TGTGCCAGCGGCGATGGAGGACAGGGGAACACTGAAGCTTTCTTT. Translation: CASGDGGQGNTEAFF.

Of note for this clone: This same CDR3 is encoded by further DNA sequences in the sample. This chain joins TRBV5-6 and TRBJ1-3, with TRBD1 matching over 8 bases. V was pared by 5 bases and J by 2 bases, with 9 bases of the junction left unmatched. CDR1 is SGHDT, CDR2 YYEEEE, per germline. The length of the CDR3 is 16 residues. This CDR3 is CASRFGQGQAGNTIYF. CDR3 nucleotides: TGTGCCAGCAGATTTGGACAGGGCCAGGCTGGAAACACCATATATTTT. The full variable domain, in which reference TRBV5-6 and TRBJ1-3 provide the parts outside the CDR3, is DAGVTQSPTHLIKTRGQQVTLRCSPKSGHDTVSWYQQALGQGPQFIFQYYEEEERQRGNFPDRFSGHQFPNYSSELNVNALLLGDSALYLCASRFGQGQAGNTIYFGEGSWLTVV.

This clone was recorded once. The rearrangement uses TRBV29-1 and TRBJ1-6, with D possibly matching TRBD1 (6 bases). The V end lost 3 bases, the J end lost 7 bases, and 19 bases lay between the germline ends. The CDR3 totals 16 residues. The germline gives CDR1 SQVTM, CDR2 ANQGSEA. The CDR3 coding sequence is TGCAGCGTTGATCCTCCCTGCAGGGGTGAAAATTCACCCCTCCACTTT. Amino acids: CSVDPPCRGENSPLHF.

Only a few counts were recorded for this clone. The chain uses TRBV4-1 and TRBJ2-1; 7 bases line up with TRBD1. CDR3 length equals 14 residues. The J segment lost 4 bases and the V segment lost 4 bases, leaving 4 bases of the junction unmatched. CDR1 MGHRA and CDR2 YSYEKL come from the germline V gene. The CDR3: CASSPRDSYNEQFF. The CDR3 DNA follows: TGCGCCAGCAGCCCCCGGGACAGTTACAATGAGCAGTTCTTC.

On this clone: The junction shows a germline mismatch at one end, possibly a read error. The rearrangement uses TRBV5-4 and TRBJ2-7; 10 nucleotides agree with TRBD2. The CDR3 totals 15 residues. Germline V gives CDR1 SGHNT, CDR2 YYREEE (reference sequence). CDR3 region: CVSSPGTSAQREQYF. CDR3 DNA sequence: TGTGTCAGCAGCCCGGGGACTAGCGCACAGAGGGAGCAGTACTTC.

The chain carries TRBV7-9 and TRBJ2-7, with D possibly matching TRBD2 (5 bases). The CDR3 length is 15 residues. Germline CDR1 and CDR2: SEHNR and FQNEAQ (reference sequence). Trimming shortened V by 5 bases and J by 5 bases, and 19 bases separated the two germline ends. The CDR3 region is CASSVGLRQIDEQYF. Here the CDR3 DNA reads TGTGCCAGCAGCGTAGGACTTCGCCAAATAGACGAGCAGTACTTC.

About this clone: This specimen includes other DNA sequences encoding the same CDR3. J is TRBJ2-7 and V is TRBV13, with TRBD1 matching 8 bases. Germline lookup yields CDR1 PRHDT and CDR2 FYEKMQ (reference sequence). The length of the CDR3 is 14 residues. With 0 bases clipped from V and 3 bases from J, the junction kept 1 base outside the gene matches. CDR3 coding DNA: TGTGCCAGCAGCTTAGGTGACAGGGGCTACGAGCAGTACTTC. This translates into CASSLGDRGYEQYF. The entire variable domain, with the rest obtained from reference TRBV13 and TRBJ2-7, is as follows: AAGVIQSPRHLIKEKRETATLKCYPIPRHDTVYWYQQGPGQDPQFLISFYEKMQSDKGSIPDRFSAQQFSDYHSELNMSSLELGDSALYFCASSLGDRGYEQYFGPGTRLTVT.

The chain recombines TRBV2 with TRBJ1-1; D is unresolved. V shed 3 bases and J shed 0 bases, with 11 bases lying between them. Germline assignment: CDR1 SNHLY and CDR2 FYNNEI. The CDR3 is 15 residues long. The CDR3 protein is CASSDGKSVNTEAFF. CDR3 in DNA: TGTGCCAGCAGTGACGGTAAAAGTGTGAACACTGAAGCTTTCTTT.

This clone is a singleton in its sample. The chain couples TRBV5-4 to TRBJ2-5; 8 nucleotides line up with TRBD2. The CDR3 sequence is 16 residues long. CDR1 is SGHNT, CDR2 YYREEE, per germline (reference sequence). J lost 4 bases, V lost 5 bases, and 13 bases had no gene match. CDR3 DNA sequence: TGTGCCAGCAGGGTGGATGCTGGTAGCGGGGTAGAGACCCAGTACTTC. Protein sequence: CASRVDAGSGVETQYF.

The V gene is TRBV7-9, the J gene TRBJ2-5; 7 bases fit TRBD1. Germline CDR1 and CDR2: SEHNR and FQNEAQ (reference sequence). The V and J ends lost 7 bases and 7 bases, in that order; junction bases with no gene match: 15. The CDR3 loop spans 15 amino acids. Here the CDR3 DNA reads TGTGCCAGCACTGTTGCCGGGACAGCAGTAGGGACCCAGTACTTC. The encoded protein is CASTVAGTAVGTQYF.

The chain joins TRBV30 to TRBJ2-7; weak D call: TRBD1 (5 bases). Germline CDR1 reads GTSNPN; CDR2 reads SVGIG (reference sequence). Trimming pared 4 bases from V and 0 bases from J, leaving 16 bases between. This CDR3 has 15 amino acids. The CDR3 here is CAWNRQSFSSYEQYF. The CDR3 nucleotides read TGTGCCTGGAACCGACAGAGCTTTAGCTCCTACGAGCAGTACTTC.

The rearrangement uses TRBV4-2 and TRBJ1-2, with TRBD1 as a possible D gene (5 bases). The CDR3 totals 14 residues. V was pared by 0 bases and J by 4 bases, with 9 bases between. Per germline, CDR1 LGHNA and CDR2 YNFKEQ. The CDR3, as DNA: TGTGCCAGCAGCCAAGACAGGGTTACCTATGGCTACACCTTC. It codes for CASSQDRVTYGYTF.

The rearrangement links TRBV4-3 to TRBJ2-7; 9 bases fit TRBD2. Germline-derived CDR1 and CDR2 are LGHNA and YSLEER. The CDR3 covers 16 residues. V was pared by 1 base and J by 3 bases, with 7 bases of the junction left unmatched. The CDR3 region has the DNA TGCGCCAGCAGCCAAGGCGTAGCGGGAGCCTTCTACGAGCAGTACTTC. Residues: CASSQGVAGAFYEQYF.

The chain recombines TRBV9 with TRBJ2-4; D gene uncertain. This CDR3 has 18 residues. The germline V gene encodes CDR1 SGDLS and CDR2 YYNGEE. V was shortened by 0 bases and J by 1 base, with 17 bases between the two germline ends. CDR3 bases: TGTGCCAGCAGCGTAGACCGCCCTCAGGTTATGGCCAAAAACATTCAGTACTTC. This sequence encodes CASSVDRPQVMAKNIQYF.

The chain is built from TRBV19 and TRBJ1-1; D possibly corresponds to TRBD1 (5 bases). CDR3 length: 14 residues. V dropped 5 bases and J dropped 5 bases, with 15 bases sitting between them. From germline, CDR1 is LNHDA and CDR2 SQIVND (reference sequence). Written as DNA, the CDR3 is TGTGCCAGTAGTTTGACAGAGGAGGGGACTGAAGCTTTCTTT. This encodes CASSLTEEGTEAFF.

The chain carries TRBV4-3 and TRBJ2-1; D remains unclear. V lost 3 bases, J lost 7 bases, and 7 bases lay in between. The CDR3 spans 12 residues. Germline values: CDR1 LGHNA, CDR2 YSLEER. CDR3 sequence: CASSHVSNEQFF. CDR3 in DNA: TGCGCCAGCAGCCACGTCAGTAATGAGCAGTTCTTC.

The rearrangement uses TRBV6-5 and TRBJ2-5; a possible D gene is TRBD1 (6 bases). The CDR3 loop spans 15 amino acids. V was cut by 5 bases and J by 13 bases, with 26 bases left in between. The germline V gene encodes CDR1 MNHEY and CDR2 SVGAGI. DNA of the CDR3: TGTGCCAGCAGTGTCACCGGGACACGTCCCCCCCAACGGTACTTC. It yields the protein CASSVTGTRPPQRYF.

This chain links TRBV7-9 with TRBJ1-1, with D possibly being TRBD1 (5 bases). CDR3 length equals 12 residues. V lost 3 bases, J lost 11 bases, and 13 bases lay in between. The germline CDR1 and CDR2 sequences are SEHNR and FQNEAQ (reference sequence). DNA for the CDR3: TGTGCCAGCAGCTTGTCGACAGCACGGGCTTTCTTT. Amino acid sequence: CASSLSTARAFF. Filled out from reference TRBV7-9 and TRBJ1-1, the complete variable domain reads DTGVSQNPRHKITKRGQNVTFRCDPISEHNRLYWYRQTLGQGPEFLTYFQNEAQLEKSRLLSDRFSAERPKGSFSTLEIQRTEQGDSAMYLCASSLSTARAFFGQGTRLTVV.

This chain links TRBV6-6 with TRBJ1-5; D is possibly TRBD1 (5 bases). The CDR3 extends over 16 amino acids. CDR1 is MNHNY, CDR2 SVGAGI, per germline (reference sequence). Trimming pared 6 bases from V and 0 bases from J, leaving 15 bases between. CDR3 nucleotides: TGTGCCAGCAGACCAGTGACAGTCCCTAGCAATCAGCCCCAGCATTTT. Translation: CASRPVTVPSNQPQHF.

This chain joins TRBV19 and TRBJ2-1; D is perhaps TRBD1 (5 bases). CDR3 length equals 17 residues. V was shortened by 1 base and J by 4 bases, with 17 bases between the two germline ends. The germline CDR1 and CDR2 sequences are LNHDA and SQIVND (reference sequence). The CDR3 coding sequence is TGTGCCAGTAGTATAGTGTTAGGGGTTTCAAGGTACAATGAGCAGTTCTTC. Translated: CASSIVLGVSRYNEQFF.

This chain joins TRBV9 and TRBJ1-3; D unresolved. V lost 0 bases and J lost 1, with 8 bases in between. This CDR3 is built from 15 residues. Germline-derived CDR1 and CDR2 are SGDLS and YYNGEE. This CDR3 is CASSVDGGSGNTIYF. The CDR3, as DNA: TGTGCCAGCAGCGTAGATGGAGGTTCTGGAAACACCATATATTTT.